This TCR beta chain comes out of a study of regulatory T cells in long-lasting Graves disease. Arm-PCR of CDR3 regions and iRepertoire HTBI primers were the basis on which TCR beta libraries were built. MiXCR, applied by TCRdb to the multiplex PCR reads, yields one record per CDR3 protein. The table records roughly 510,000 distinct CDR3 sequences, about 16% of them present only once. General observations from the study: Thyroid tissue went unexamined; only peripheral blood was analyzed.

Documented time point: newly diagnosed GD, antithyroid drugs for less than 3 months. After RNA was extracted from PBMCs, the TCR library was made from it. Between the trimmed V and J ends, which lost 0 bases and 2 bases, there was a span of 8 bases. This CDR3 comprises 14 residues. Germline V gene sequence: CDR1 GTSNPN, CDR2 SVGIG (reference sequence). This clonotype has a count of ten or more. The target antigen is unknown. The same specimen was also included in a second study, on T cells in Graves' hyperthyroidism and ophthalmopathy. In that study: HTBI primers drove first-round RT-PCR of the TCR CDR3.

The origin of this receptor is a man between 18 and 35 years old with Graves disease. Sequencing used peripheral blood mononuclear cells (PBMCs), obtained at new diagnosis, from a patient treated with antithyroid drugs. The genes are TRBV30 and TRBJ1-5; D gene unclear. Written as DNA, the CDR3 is TGTGCCTGGAGTGTAGTGGGAGGCAATCAGCCCCAGCATTTT. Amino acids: CAWSVVGGNQPQHF.